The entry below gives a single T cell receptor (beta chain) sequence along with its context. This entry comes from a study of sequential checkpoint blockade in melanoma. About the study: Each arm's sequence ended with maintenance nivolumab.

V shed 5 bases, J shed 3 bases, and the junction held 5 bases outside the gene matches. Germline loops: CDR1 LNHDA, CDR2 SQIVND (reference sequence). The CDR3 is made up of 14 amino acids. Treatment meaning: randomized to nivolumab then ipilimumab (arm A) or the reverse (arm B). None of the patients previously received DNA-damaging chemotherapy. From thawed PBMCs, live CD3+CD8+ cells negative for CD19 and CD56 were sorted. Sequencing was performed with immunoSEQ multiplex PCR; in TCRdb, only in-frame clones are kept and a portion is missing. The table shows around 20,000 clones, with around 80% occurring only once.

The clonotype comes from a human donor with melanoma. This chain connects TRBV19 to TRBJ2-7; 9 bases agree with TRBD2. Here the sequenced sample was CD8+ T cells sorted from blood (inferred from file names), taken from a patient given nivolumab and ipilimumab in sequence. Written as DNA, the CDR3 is TGTGCCAGTAGTCCGGCGGGAGGGTACTACGAGCAGTACTTC. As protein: CASSPAGGYYEQYF.